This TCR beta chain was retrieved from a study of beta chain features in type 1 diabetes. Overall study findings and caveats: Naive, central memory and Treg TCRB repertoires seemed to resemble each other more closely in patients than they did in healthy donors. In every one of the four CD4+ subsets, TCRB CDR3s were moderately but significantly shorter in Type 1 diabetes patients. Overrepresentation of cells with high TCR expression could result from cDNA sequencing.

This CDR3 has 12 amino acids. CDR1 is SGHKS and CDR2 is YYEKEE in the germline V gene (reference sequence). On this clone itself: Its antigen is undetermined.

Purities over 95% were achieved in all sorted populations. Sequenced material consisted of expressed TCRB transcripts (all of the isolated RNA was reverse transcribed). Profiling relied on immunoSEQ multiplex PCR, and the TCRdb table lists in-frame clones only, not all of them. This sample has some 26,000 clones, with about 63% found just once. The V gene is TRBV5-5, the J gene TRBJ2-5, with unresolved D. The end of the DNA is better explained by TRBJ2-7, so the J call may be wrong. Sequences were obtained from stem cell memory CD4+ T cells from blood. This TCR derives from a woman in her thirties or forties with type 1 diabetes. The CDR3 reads CASSLNLYEQYF. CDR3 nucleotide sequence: TGTGCCAGCAGCTTGAACCTCTACGAGCAGTACTTC.